One and the same sample provided the 24 T cell receptor beta chains below, sequenced in a study of regulatory T cells in long-lasting Graves disease. According to the study, TCR beta libraries were built with iRepertoire HTBI primers and CDR3-region Arm-PCR. From the multiplex PCR reads, TCRdb called clonotypes with MiXCR, one entry per CDR3 protein. The data show under 700,000 distinct CDR3 sequences, about 16% seen once. Time point indicated: newly diagnosed GD, antithyroid drugs for less than 3 months. Researchers made the TCR library from RNA that was extracted from PBMCs. This sample was shared with a second study, whose subject was T cells in Graves' hyperthyroidism and ophthalmopathy.

The sample in question was peripheral blood mononuclear cells (PBMCs), obtained at new diagnosis, from a patient treated with antithyroid drugs. Source of these receptors: a middle-aged woman with Graves disease.

This clonotype was counted ten times or more. The J gene is TRBJ2-5, the V gene TRBV7-9; D might be TRBD1 or TRBD2, each matching 5 bases. This CDR3 region has 13 residues. The V end lost 2 bases, the J end lost 8 bases, and 12 bases lay between the germline ends. Germline lookup yields CDR1 SEHNR and CDR2 FQNEAQ (reference sequence). CDR3 coding DNA: TGTGCCAGCAGCTTACGAGAGGGGCGAACCCAGTACTTC. Protein product: CASSLREGRTQYF.

This clonotype was seen at least ten times. This chain uses TRBV2 with TRBJ1-1, with D uncertain. Trimming shortened V by 6 bases and J by 0 bases, and 8 bases separated the two germline ends. The CDR3 is 13 residues long. Per germline, CDR1 SNHLY and CDR2 FYNNEI. Here the CDR3 reads CASSSLMNTEAFF. CDR3 nucleotides: TGTGCCAGCAGCTCCCTCATGAACACTGAAGCTTTCTTT.

This clonotype has at least ten counts. V usage is TRBV3-1 and J usage is TRBJ1-1, with unresolved D. From germline, CDR1 is LGHDT and CDR2 YNNKEL (reference sequence). The CDR3 length is 15 residues. V was pared by 1 base and J by 2 bases, with 11 bases between. The CDR3 loop reads CASSQGTGGNTEAFF. The CDR3 DNA reads as TGTGCCAGCAGCCAAGGTACGGGAGGCAACACTGAAGCTTTCTTT.

The V and J genes are TRBV5-1 and TRBJ2-7, with D hard to call. Per germline, CDR1 SGHRS and CDR2 YFSETQ. Trimming pared 5 bases from V and 2 bases from J, leaving 17 bases between. The CDR3 covers 15 residues. The chain's CDR3 is CASRNTMERTYEQYF. The CDR3 region has the DNA TGCGCCAGCAGAAATACGATGGAGAGGACCTACGAGCAGTACTTC. The full variable domain, completed using reference TRBV5-1 and TRBJ2-7, is KAGVTQTPRYLIKTRGQQVTLSCSPISGHRSVSWYQQTPGQGLQFLFEYFSETQRNKGNFPGRFSGRQFSNSRSEMNVSTLELGDSALYLCASRNTMERTYEQYFGPGTRLTVT.

Here the CDR3 DNA reads TGCGCCAGCAGCCAAGAGGGGCGGGGGGCCTACGAGCAGTACTTC. Translated, it gives CASSQEGRGAYEQYF. The chain carries TRBV4-1 and TRBJ2-7; 8 bases match TRBD2. Germline values: CDR1 MGHRA, CDR2 YSYEKL. This CDR3 has 15 residues. With 0 bases clipped from V and 2 bases from J, the junction kept 3 bases outside the gene matches.

This chain connects TRBV9 to TRBJ2-3; 7 bases fit TRBD2. Trimming cost V 3 bases and J 2 bases; bases outside gene matches: 9. The CDR3 loop spans 16 amino acids. Germline CDR1 SGDLS, CDR2 YYNGEE. CDR3 sequence reads: CASSAGGSPSTDTQYF. The DNA for the CDR3 is TGTGCCAGCAGCGCCGGGGGGAGCCCTTCCACAGATACGCAGTATTTT.

Regarding this clonotype: A much more abundant neighbour one base away suggests this may be a read error. V usage is TRBV6-1 and J usage is TRBJ1-4; 7 bases are a match to TRBD1. The CDR3 runs to 14 residues. Germline CDR1 MNHNS, CDR2 SASEGT. The CDR3 DNA is TGTGCCAGCAAGACAGGGTCAACTAATGAAACACTGTTTTTT. Translating gives CASKTGSTNETLFF.

The chain joins TRBV14 to TRBJ1-3, with D unresolved. The V end was cut by 4 bases, the J end by 1 base, with 8 bases between. Germline CDR1 is SGHDN and CDR2 is FVKESK. The CDR3 extends over 14 amino acids. CDR3 in amino acids: CASSPTRSGNTIYF. The CDR3 DNA sequence: TGTGCCAGCAGCCCGACCAGGTCTGGAAACACCATATATTTT.

The V and J genes are TRBV29-1 and TRBJ2-4; TRBD2 might be the D (6 bases). Trimming cost V 8 bases and J 8 bases, with 13 bases left between them. This CDR3 region has 11 residues. CDR1 is SQVTM and CDR2 is ANQGSEA in the germline V gene. CDR3 DNA: TGCAGCCTGATGTGGGGGGACATTCAGTACTTC. As protein: CSLMWGDIQYF.

The V call is TRBV7-9, the J call TRBJ1-2, with D maybe TRBD1 (6 bases). The CDR3 spans 14 residues. The ends were cut back, 1 base at V and 5 bases at J, with 11 bases in the middle. The germline V gene encodes CDR1 SEHNR and CDR2 FQNEAQ (reference sequence). The CDR3 DNA sequence: TGTGCCAGCAGCTTAGGGGACGGGACATATGGCTACACCTTC. Its protein product is CASSLGDGTYGYTF.

Worth noting for this clonotype: A much bigger clone sits one base away, suggesting this may be a read error. The chain employs TRBV12-3 or TRBV12-4 and TRBJ1-1, with D perhaps matching TRBD1 (5 bases). The CDR3 loop spans 14 amino acids. CDR3 nucleotides: TGTCCCAGCAATTCCCTGGGGGTCGGCACTGAAGCTTTCTTT. Translating gives CPSNSLGVGTEAFF.

This clonotype was counted ten times or more. The V and J genes are TRBV5-1 and TRBJ1-2; D ambiguous. Germline CDR1 and CDR2: SGHRS and YFSETQ. The CDR3 is 13 amino acids. The germline V and J ends were trimmed by 2 bases and 4 bases, with 9 bases remaining between them. CDR3 DNA: TGCGCCAGCAGCTTTGACGGGTCCTATGGCTACACCTTC. It codes for CASSFDGSYGYTF. Variable domain in full (rest from reference TRBV5-1 and TRBJ1-2): KAGVTQTPRYLIKTRGQQVTLSCSPISGHRSVSWYQQTPGQGLQFLFEYFSETQRNKGNFPGRFSGRQFSNSRSEMNVSTLELGDSALYLCASSFDGSYGYTFGSGTRLTVV.

CDR3 in DNA: TGTGCCAGTAAAAACAGGGGGTCCGAAAAACTGTTTTTT. As protein: CASKNRGSEKLFF. This chain uses TRBV19 with TRBJ1-4; 8 bases match TRBD1. Germline V gives CDR1 LNHDA, CDR2 SQIVND (reference sequence). This CDR3 spans 13 amino acids. The V segment lost 7 bases and the J segment 8 bases; nucleotides outside the gene matches: 6.

The chain carries TRBV28 and TRBJ2-3; either TRBD1 or TRBD2 may fit D (6 bases each). CDR3 length equals 14 residues. V gave up 3 bases and J gave up 6 bases, with 13 bases separating them. The germline V gene encodes CDR1 MDHEN and CDR2 SYDVKM. CDR3 nucleotides: TGTGCCAGCAGTTTTCCGGGGGCGAAGGATACGCAGTATTTT. Translated: CASSFPGAKDTQYF.

This clonotype was counted at least ten times. This sequence joins TRBV3-1 and TRBJ1-1; unclear D gene. The CDR3 has 11 amino acids. V dropped 3 bases and J dropped 3 bases, with 2 bases sitting between them. Germline assignment: CDR1 LGHDT and CDR2 YNNKEL (reference sequence). CDR3 amino acids: CASSQDTEAFF. The CDR3 DNA is TGTGCCAGCAGCCAGGACACTGAAGCTTTCTTT. Using reference TRBV3-1 and TRBJ1-1 for the parts outside the CDR3, the full variable domain is DTAVSQTPKYLVTQMGNDKSIKCEQNLGHDTMYWYKQDSKKFLKIMFSYNNKELIINETVPNRFSPKSPDKAHLNLHINSLELGDSAVYFCASSQDTEAFFGQGTRLTVV.

The table lists this clonotype with a few counts. V and J are TRBV6-2 or TRBV6-3 and TRBJ1-1; 9 nucleotides line up with TRBD1. Per the germline V gene, CDR1 is MNHEY and CDR2 is SVGEGT. With 0 bases clipped from V and 4 bases from J, the junction kept 3 bases outside the gene matches. This CDR3 is 15 amino acids long. The CDR3 region has the DNA TGTGCCAGCAGTTACTCTGTGACAGGGGGCACTGAAGCTTTCTTT. It encodes CASSYSVTGGTEAFF.

The gene calls are TRBV6-2 or TRBV6-3 and TRBJ2-3; 9 bases are a match to TRBD1. Matching the DNA end better, TRBJ2-1 makes the J call doubtful. Germline loops: CDR1 MNHEY, CDR2 SVGEGT. This CDR3 is 18 amino acids long. CDR3 residues: CASSWTGAKSPTMRRQFF. The CDR3 bases are TGTGCCAGCAGTTGGACAGGGGCCAAAAGCCCAACAATGAGACGGCAGTTCTTC.

This clonotype has only one observation. The chain joins TRBV5-1 to TRBJ1-4; D is possibly TRBD1 (6 bases). Trimming pared 2 bases from V and 3 bases from J, leaving 17 bases between. Germline CDR1 and CDR2: SGHRS and YFSETQ. This CDR3 has 17 amino acids. The DNA for the CDR3 is TGCGCCAGCAGCTTAGGTCCGGACAGAGCCTCTAATGAAAAACTGTTTTTT. It is translated as CASSLGPDRASNEKLFF.

This clonotype was counted between two and nine times. Here the CDR3 DNA reads TGTGCCAGCAAGTTCTTTAACTATGGCTACACCTTC. Residues: CASKFFNYGYTF. The chain combines TRBV5-8 with TRBJ1-2; D call uncertain. Trimming cost V 6 bases and J 1 base, with 7 bases left between them. The CDR3 covers 12 residues. CDR1 SGHTS and CDR2 YDEGEE come from the germline V gene.

Ten or more counts support this clonotype. V and J are TRBV6-5 and TRBJ1-6, with D possibly TRBD1 on 5 matching bases. Trimming took off 2 bases at V and 7 bases at J, with 18 bases between the two ends. CDR3 size: 17 residues. Germline CDR1 reads MNHEY; CDR2 reads SVGAGI. The CDR3 is CASSYVGRAGSNSPLHF. The CDR3 DNA reads as TGTGCCAGCAGTTACGTGGGTCGGGCAGGGAGCAATTCACCCCTCCACTTT.

This clonotype was recorded at least ten times. J is TRBJ2-3 and V is TRBV6-1, with a possible D match to TRBD1 (5 bases). The V and J ends lost 4 bases and 0 bases respectively, with 8 bases between them. CDR3 size: 14 residues. Germline V lookup: CDR1 MNHNS, CDR2 SASEGT. For the CDR3, the DNA is TGTGCCAGCAGTGTGACAGCGAGCACAGATACGCAGTATTTT. Amino acid sequence: CASSVTASTDTQYF.

This clonotype showed up many times. This chain joins TRBV12-3 or TRBV12-4 and TRBJ2-7; D unresolved. With 3 bases removed from V and 1 base from J, the gap between germline ends came to 13 bases. The CDR3 spans 15 residues. CDR3 protein: CASSLGFQNSYEQYF. CDR3 nucleotide sequence: TGTGCCAGCAGTTTGGGGTTTCAAAATTCCTACGAGCAGTACTTC.

This clonotype was counted many times. J is TRBJ1-3 and V is TRBV3-1; no reliable D call. The germline V gene has CDR1 LGHDT and CDR2 YNNKEL (reference sequence). This CDR3 has 15 residues. V gave up 6 bases and J gave up 0 bases, with 12 bases separating them. Here the CDR3 reads CASRNTAVSGNTIYF. The CDR3 DNA sequence: TGTGCCAGCAGAAACACGGCCGTCTCTGGAAACACCATATATTTT.

This clonotype was counted many times. The chain combines TRBV2 with TRBJ1-4; 8 nucleotides align to TRBD1. Trimming took 4 bases from V and 10 from J; bases not matched to a gene: 8. CDR3 size: 14 residues. The germline V gene encodes CDR1 SNHLY and CDR2 FYNNEI. The CDR3 reads CASSAWTGRGKLFF. CDR3 bases: TGTGCCAGCAGTGCTTGGACAGGGAGGGGAAAACTGTTTTTT.